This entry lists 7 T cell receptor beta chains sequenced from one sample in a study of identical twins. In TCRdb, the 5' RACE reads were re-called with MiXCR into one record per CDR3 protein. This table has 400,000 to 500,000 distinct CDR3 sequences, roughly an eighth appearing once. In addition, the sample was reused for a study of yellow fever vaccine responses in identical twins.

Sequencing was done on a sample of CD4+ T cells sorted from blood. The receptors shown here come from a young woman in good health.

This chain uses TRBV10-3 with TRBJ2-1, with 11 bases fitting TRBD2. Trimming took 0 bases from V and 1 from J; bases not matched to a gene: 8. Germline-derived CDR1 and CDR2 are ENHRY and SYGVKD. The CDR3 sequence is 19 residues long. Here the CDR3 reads CAISESEGLAGGSYNEQFF. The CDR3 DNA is TGTGCCATCAGTGAGTCCGAAGGCCTAGCGGGAGGATCCTACAATGAGCAGTTCTTC.

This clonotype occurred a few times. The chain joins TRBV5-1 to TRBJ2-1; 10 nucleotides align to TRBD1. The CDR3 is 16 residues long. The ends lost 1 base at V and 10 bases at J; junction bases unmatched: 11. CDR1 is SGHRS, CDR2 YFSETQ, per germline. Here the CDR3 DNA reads TGCGCCAGCAGCTTGTGGGGACAGGGGTTGTCGTACGAGCAGTTCTTC. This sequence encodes CASSLWGQGLSYEQFF.

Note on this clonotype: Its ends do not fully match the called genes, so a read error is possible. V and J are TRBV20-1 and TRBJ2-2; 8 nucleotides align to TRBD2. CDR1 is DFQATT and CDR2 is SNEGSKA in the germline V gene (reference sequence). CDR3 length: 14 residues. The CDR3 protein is CSAPGTRNTGELVF. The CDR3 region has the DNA TGCAGTGCCCCCGGGACTAGGAACACCGGGGAGCTGGTTTTT.

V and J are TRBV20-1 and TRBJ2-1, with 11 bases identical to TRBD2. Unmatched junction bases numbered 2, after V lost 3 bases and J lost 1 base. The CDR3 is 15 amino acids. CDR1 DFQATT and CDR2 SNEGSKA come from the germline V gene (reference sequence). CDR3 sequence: CSARRTSGSYNEQFF. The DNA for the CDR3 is TGCAGTGCTAGGCGGACTAGCGGGTCCTACAATGAGCAGTTCTTC.

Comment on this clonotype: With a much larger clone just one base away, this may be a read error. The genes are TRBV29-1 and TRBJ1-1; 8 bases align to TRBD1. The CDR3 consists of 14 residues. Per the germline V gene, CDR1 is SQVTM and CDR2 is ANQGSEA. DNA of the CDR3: TGCAGCGTTGCCCGCGGCAGGGGGCACACTGAAGTTTTCTTT. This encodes CSVARGRGHTEVFF.

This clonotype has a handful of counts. CDR3 nucleotide sequence: TGTGCCAGCAGCTTACTAACAGGGTATACCTCATACACCTTC. It yields the protein CASSLLTGYTSYTF. The chain is built from TRBV7-9 and TRBJ1-2; D is possibly TRBD1 (6 bases). The CDR3 runs 14 residues. Trimming cost V 2 bases and J 11 bases, with 18 bases left between them. Germline CDR1 SEHNR, CDR2 FQNEAQ (reference sequence).

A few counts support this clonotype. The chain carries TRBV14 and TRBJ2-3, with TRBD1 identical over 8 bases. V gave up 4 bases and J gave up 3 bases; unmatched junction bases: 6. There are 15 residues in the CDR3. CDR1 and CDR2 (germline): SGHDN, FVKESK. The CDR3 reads CASSLRTGLTDTQYF. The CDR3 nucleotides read TGTGCCAGCAGCCTACGGACAGGGTTGACAGATACGCAGTATTTT.